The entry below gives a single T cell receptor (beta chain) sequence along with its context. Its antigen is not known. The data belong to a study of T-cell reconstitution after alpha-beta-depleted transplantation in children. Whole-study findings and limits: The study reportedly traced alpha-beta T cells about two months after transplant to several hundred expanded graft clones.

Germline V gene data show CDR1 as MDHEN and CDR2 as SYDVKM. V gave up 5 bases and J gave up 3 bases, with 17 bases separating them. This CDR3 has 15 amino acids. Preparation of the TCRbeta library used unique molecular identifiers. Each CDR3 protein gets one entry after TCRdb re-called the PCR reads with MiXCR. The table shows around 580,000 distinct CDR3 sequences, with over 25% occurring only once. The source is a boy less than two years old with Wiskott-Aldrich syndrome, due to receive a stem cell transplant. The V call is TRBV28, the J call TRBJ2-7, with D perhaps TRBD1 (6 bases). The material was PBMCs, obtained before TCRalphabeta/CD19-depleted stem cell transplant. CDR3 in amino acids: CASSAAGTSLYEQYF. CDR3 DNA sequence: TGTGCCAGCAGTGCAGCCGGGACAAGTCTCTACGAGCAGTACTTC.